This entry is about one TCR beta chain. What it binds is unknown. Trimming removed 4 bases from V and 5 bases from J; junction bases left unmatched: 5. This CDR3 has 15 residues. Germline V gives CDR1 MNHEY, CDR2 SVGAGI. The sample belongs to a study of cytomegalovirus exposure and HLA in healthy donors. Points from the study as a whole: As a later analysis revealed, most CMV-associated TCR beta chains appeared HLA-restricted. Per a later analysis, HLA-associated TCR beta chains showed more clonal expansion than other, equally common TCR beta chains. In an earlier analysis, most TCR beta V segments were productive about 87% or about 30% of the time. As was reported, the HLA-A and HLA-B alleles of most subjects were accurately predicted from TCR beta sequences.

The PCR used 60 Vbeta and 13 Jbeta primers. Assay: immunoSEQ multiplex PCR; the TCRdb copy retains only in-frame clones and omits some. The profile shows under 200,000 clones, around 68% of them singletons. The sample comprised PBMCs. The chain uses TRBV6-5 and TRBJ1-4; TRBD1 matches 9 bases. The clonotype originates from a man aged 50-60 years in good health and CMV-seronegative. The CDR3 coding sequence is TGTGCCAGCAGTTTCGACAGGGGGGAAAATGAAAAACTGTTTTTT. As protein: CASSFDRGENEKLFF.